Given below is one T cell receptor beta chain in context. Antigen: not known. A fixed DNA input of about 350 ng was used per bulk PBMC sample. Profiling relied on immunoSEQ multiplex PCR, and the TCRdb table lists in-frame clones only, not all of them. The table shows under 15,000 clones, with 70% to 90% occurring only once. This record belongs to a study of blood T cell dynamics during melanoma immunotherapy. The wider study: Metastatic melanoma patients received first-line pembrolizumab or nivolumab plus ipilimumab. General observations from the study: It remained unknown if the driving T cell clones were melanoma-specific.

This CDR3 has 14 residues. Trimming pared 5 bases from V and 5 bases from J, leaving 16 bases between. CDR1 is KGHSH, CDR2 LQKENI, per germline. This sample's time point: week 3, after first cycle of checkpoint inhibitor. One draw preceded checkpoint blockade; another followed its first cycle at week 3. This chain connects TRBV18 to TRBJ2-7; no clear D. This clonotype originated in a human donor with melanoma. The sample consisted of blood, taken from a patient treated with checkpoint blockade. CDR3 residues: CASSSLAGVHEQYF. The CDR3 DNA reads TGTGCCAGCTCATCCCTGGCTGGGGTCCACGAGCAGTACTTC.